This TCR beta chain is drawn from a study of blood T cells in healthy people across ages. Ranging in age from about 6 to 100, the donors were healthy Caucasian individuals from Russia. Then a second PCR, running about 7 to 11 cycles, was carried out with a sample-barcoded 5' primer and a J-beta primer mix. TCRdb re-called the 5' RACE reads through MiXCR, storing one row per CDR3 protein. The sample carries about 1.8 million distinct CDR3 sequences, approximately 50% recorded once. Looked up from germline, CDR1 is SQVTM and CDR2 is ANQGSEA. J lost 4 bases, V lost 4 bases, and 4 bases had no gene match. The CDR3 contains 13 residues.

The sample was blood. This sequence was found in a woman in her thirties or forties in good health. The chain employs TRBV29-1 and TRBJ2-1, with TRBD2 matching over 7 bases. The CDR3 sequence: CSVAQRGYNEQFF. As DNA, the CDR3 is TGCAGCGTTGCCCAGCGGGGTTACAATGAGCAGTTCTTC.